This paragraph covers one T cell receptor (beta chain) sequence. Its recognized antigen is unknown. No base quality information exists; no much larger clone differs at one position. The data were obtained in a study of graft-versus-host responses after intestinal transplantation (dated by TCRdb to the early 2020s). In the study overall: Multivisceral, liver-intestinal, or isolated intestinal transplants were received by the recipients. Every recipient was given anti-thymocyte globulin induction, then maintenance tacrolimus and steroids for roughly 3 years. Donor T cell macrochimerism was defined as a peak of at least 4% donor T cells among recipient peripheral blood mononuclear cells. The cohort enrolled under 25 intestinal transplant recipients including one retransplant, and a few patients lacking pretransplant specimens were excluded. To identify alloreactive clones, pre-transplant mixed lymphocyte reaction products were sequenced and then compared with unstimulated pre-transplant donor and recipient T cells. Rather than being sequenced by the commercial service, samples from a few later patients were sequenced in-house on an Illumina MiSeq and processed with MiXCR. Bulk TCR-beta CDR3 sequencing was used to track graft-versus-host and host-versus-graft alloreactive T cell clones in the graft, circulation and bone marrow after intestinal transplantation. What the work shows at the level of the full study, not this receptor alone: GvH clones turned up in recipient bone marrow, with some appearing earlier in ileal mucosa or blood, a pattern consistent with an intestinal mucosal origin. Early after transplant, peak levels of circulating GvH clones were found to be associated with declines in HvG clones. High GvH to HvG T cell clonal ratios were observed in the allografts of patients with donor T cell macrochimerism. Conclusions were limited by the relatively low number and heterogeneity of intestinal transplant patients.

Blood samples were collected up to 4 times in the first month after transplant and then at least monthly when available. According to the germline V gene, CDR1 reads SGHTA and CDR2 reads FQGTGA. The CDR3, from cysteine to phenylalanine, totals 16 residues. Only the CDR3 DNA stays, 48 bases, in frame from base 1. V and J are truncated by 1 base and 3 bases respectively, leaving an intervening sequence of 15 bases. Receptor libraries were prepared by the immunoSEQ multiplex PCR assay. For most patients, high-throughput TCR-beta CDR3 sequencing of genomic DNA was performed by Adaptive Biotechnologies. The authors' pipeline ran thus. TCR sequencing data were retrieved from Adaptive's ImmunoSEQ software for 15 to 20 patients, whereas a few other patients were processed with MiXCR and VDJtools. CDR3 nucleotide sequences shared between donor and recipient were removed because their origin could not be assigned. At least 2-fold expansion over unstimulated cells and a minimum CFSE-low frequency of 0.002% (template counts) or 0.001% (read counts) were required for clones to be classified as alloreactive. Clones detected in sequenced pre-transplant spleen, lymph node, or MLR CFSE-low populations of the donor or recipient were defined as mappable. The cumulative frequency of alloreactive clones was calculated as a percentage of all sequences, weighted by copy number. The clones in this table, taken by TCRdb from immuneACCESS, are in-frame only. Not every clone is retained; where verified, under half of the shortfall comes from an unresolved V gene, and the cause of the rest is unknown. That table furnishes V, J and clone size, whereas the DNA furnished D and trimming. This sample has some 77,000 clones in its table, and approximately 90% of those were observed once. In total, the top ten clones hold roughly 0.72% of the sample.

The chain couples TRBV7-3 to TRBJ1-2; the D gene remains uncertain. The sequence was obtained from a human patient who received an intestinal transplant, so some T cells may come from the graft donor. This specimen consisted of PBMCs, obtained 98 days after intestinal transplantation. The CDR3 reads CASSLSGPPQDYGYTF. The sequenced DNA: TGTGCCAGCAGCTTAAGTGGGCCGCCCCAAGACTATGGCTACACCTTC.